The 30 T cell receptor beta chains presented below share a single source sample, sequenced in a study of blood T cell repertoires in COVID-19. Data came from immunoSEQ multiplex PCR; TCRdb stores just in-frame clones and leaves some out. The table records 250,000 or so clones, more than 70% of them present only once. Input material: peripheral blood. These receptors all come from a woman in her 30s with COVID-19, enrolled during active disease.

The chain uses TRBV6-4 and TRBJ2-2, with TRBD1 matching over 10 bases. Losses at the gene ends were 3 bases for V and 3 bases for J; bases not matched to a gene: 1. Germline V gene sequence: CDR1 MRHNA, CDR2 SNTAGT. This CDR3 has 15 residues. The CDR3 loop reads CASSEGTGDTGELFF. The DNA for the CDR3 is TGTGCCAGCAGTGAAGGGACAGGGGACACCGGGGAGCTGTTTTTT.

This clone was recorded only once. V usage is TRBV9 and J usage is TRBJ2-1; 10 nucleotides line up with TRBD1. Germline lookup yields CDR1 SGDLS and CDR2 YYNGEE. CDR3 length: 13 residues. V shed 7 bases, J shed 9 bases, and the junction held 7 bases outside the gene matches. The CDR3 DNA reads TGTGCCAGCGGAAGACAGGGGGCGCTTGAGCAGTTCTTC. It is translated as CASGRQGALEQFF.

V gene TRBV7-9 combines with J gene TRBJ2-5, with TRBD1 matching 8 bases. The CDR3 length is 14 residues. Per germline, CDR1 SEHNR and CDR2 FQNEAQ (reference sequence). The V and J ends lost 5 bases and 2 bases, in that order; junction bases with no gene match: 4. Written as DNA, the CDR3 is TGTGCCAGCAGCCCACAGGGGGGACAAGAGACCCAGTACTTC. It is translated as CASSPQGGQETQYF. The full variable domain, with the rest looked up from reference TRBV7-9 and TRBJ2-5, is DTGVSQNPRHKITKRGQNVTFRCDPISEHNRLYWYRQTLGQGPEFLTYFQNEAQLEKSRLLSDRFSAERPKGSFSTLEIQRTEQGDSAMYLCASSPQGGQETQYFGPGTRLLVL.

The rearrangement joins TRBV28 to TRBJ2-5; perhaps TRBD2 as D (8 bases). This CDR3 contains 16 residues. The germline V and J ends were trimmed by 7 bases and 7 bases, with 25 bases remaining between them. CDR1 MDHEN and CDR2 SYDVKM come from the germline V gene. CDR3 DNA sequence: TGTGCCAGCACAGGGGGTAGCGGGGAGGAATACCTGACCCAGTACTTC. This sequence encodes CASTGGSGEEYLTQYF. The full variable domain, with the rest looked up from reference TRBV28 and TRBJ2-5, is DVKVTQSSRYLVKRTGEKVFLECVQDMDHENMFWYRQDPGLGLRLIYFSYDVKMKEKGDIPEGYSVSREKKERFSLILESASTNQTSMYLCASTGGSGEEYLTQYFGPGTRLLVL.

This chain links TRBV23-1 with TRBJ2-7; D uncertain. TRBV23-1 is an open reading frame whose function is uncertain. The CDR3 runs 12 residues. V gave up 2 bases and J gave up 2 bases, with 4 bases separating them. The chain's CDR3 is CASSQSPYEQYF. CDR3 DNA sequence: TGCGCCAGCAGTCAAAGCCCCTACGAGCAGTACTTC.

This clone was picked up a small number of times. The chain links TRBV7-9 to TRBJ2-3, with 10 bases aligning to TRBD1. With V trimmed by 11 bases and J by 11 bases, 19 bases remained unmatched. CDR1 and CDR2 (germline): SEHNR, FQNEAQ (reference sequence). The CDR3 extends over 15 amino acids. CDR3 region: CAASRDRGPEVGQYF. Written as DNA, the CDR3 is TGTGCCGCCTCCCGCGACAGGGGGCCTGAGGTAGGGCAGTATTTT.

V is TRBV3-1 (or the pseudogene TRBV3-2) and J is TRBJ2-1, with 10 bases identical to TRBD1. CDR3 length: 14 residues. The V and J ends lost 4 bases and 5 bases, in that order; junction bases with no gene match: 2. Germline V lookup: CDR1 LGHDT, CDR2 YNNKEL (reference sequence). CDR3 residues: CASSRQGADNEQFF. The CDR3 nucleotides read TGTGCCAGCAGCCGACAGGGGGCTGACAATGAGCAGTTCTTC.

V is TRBV14 and J is TRBJ2-5, with 9 nucleotides matching TRBD1. Trimming removed 0 bases from V and 5 bases from J; junction bases left unmatched: 10. Germline CDR1 SGHDN, CDR2 FVKESK. The CDR3 totals 17 residues. The CDR3 DNA follows: TGTGCCAGCAGCCAAGATGGCGGGACAGGGTTAGGGGAGACCCAGTACTTC. Amino acid sequence: CASSQDGGTGLGETQYF.

CDR3 in DNA: TGTGCCACCGGACTCAACAATGAGCAGTTCTTC. It is translated as CATGLNNEQFF. The chain carries TRBV18 and TRBJ2-1; D is possibly TRBD2 (5 bases). CDR1 and CDR2 (germline): KGHSH, LQKENI. This CDR3 is built from 11 residues. V was clipped by 10 bases and J by 5 bases, with 9 bases between them.

This clone was recorded only once. The CDR3 end shows no conserved phenylalanine or tryptophan, and so a read error is likely. The DNA is left out, because the CDR3 cannot be placed on it with certainty; the CDR3 is given as TCRdb lists it. The chain's CDR3 is CASSSRGLAGELKLA. The chain has TRBV6-5 and TRBJ2-3; the listed D gene, TRBD2, was not tested against the DNA. In germline, CDR1 is MNHEY, CDR2 SVGAGI. The CDR3 has 15 amino acids, counting both end residues.

V is TRBV15 and J is TRBJ1-5; 9 bases line up with TRBD1. The CDR3 spans 16 residues. Germline loops: CDR1 LNHNV, CDR2 YYDKDF (reference sequence). The V gene end was trimmed by 0 bases and the J gene end by 6 bases; junction bases not matched to a gene: 6. The CDR3 spells CATSRDLQGAGQPQHF. The DNA for the CDR3 is TGTGCCACCAGCAGAGATTTACAGGGGGCAGGTCAGCCCCAGCATTTT. Full variable domain (outside the CDR3, taken from reference TRBV15 and TRBJ1-5): DAMVIQNPRYQVTQFGKPVTLSCSQTLNHNVMYWYQQKSSQAPKLLFHYYDKDFNNEADTPDNFQSRRPNTSFCFLDIRSPGLGDTAMYLCATSRDLQGAGQPQHFGDGTRLSIL.

J is TRBJ2-7 and V is TRBV6-2 or TRBV6-3; D gene uncertain. The CDR3 runs 14 residues. V was cut by 6 bases and J by 2 bases, with 14 bases left in between. Germline V gene data show CDR1 as MNHEY and CDR2 as SVGEGT. Here the CDR3 reads CASSPQRRAYEQYF. DNA for the CDR3: TGTGCCAGCAGCCCCCAGAGGAGAGCCTACGAGCAGTACTTC.

The rearrangement links TRBV6-4 to TRBJ1-4; a possible D gene is TRBD1 (6 bases). The V end was cut by 5 bases, the J end by 2 bases, with 12 bases between. The CDR3 runs to 15 residues. Germline CDR1 and CDR2: MRHNA and SNTAGT. DNA for the CDR3: TGTGCCAGCAGTCCTGCGGGGGGCACTAATGAAAAACTGTTTTTT. Its translation: CASSPAGGTNEKLFF.

V usage is TRBV3-1 (or the pseudogene TRBV3-2) and J usage is TRBJ2-5, with 9 bases that match TRBD2. V shed 1 base and J 7 bases; nucleotides not matched to a gene: 7. This CDR3 has 15 amino acids. Germline assignment: CDR1 LGHDT and CDR2 YNNKEL (reference sequence). As DNA, the CDR3 is TGTGCCAGCAGCCAAGCGGCTAGCGGGGCGGGGACCCAGTACTTC. This gives the protein CASSQAASGAGTQYF.

This chain connects TRBV7-9 to TRBJ1-1; 7 positions agree with TRBD1. V lost 0 bases to trimming and J lost 8 bases; unmatched junction nucleotides: 3. The CDR3 is 13 amino acids. Germline CDR1 is SEHNR and CDR2 is FQNEAQ (reference sequence). The CDR3 region has the DNA TGTGCCAGCAGCTTAGCCCGGGACAGCGAAGCTTTCTTT. This encodes CASSLARDSEAFF.

The genes are TRBV24-1 and TRBJ2-3; D gene unclear. This CDR3 contains 14 residues. Germline-derived CDR1 and CDR2 are KGHDR and SFDVKD. V shed 1 base and J shed 2 bases, with 6 bases lying between them. CDR3 residues: CATSDFPHTDTQYF. Written as DNA, the CDR3 is TGTGCCACCAGTGATTTCCCCCACACAGATACGCAGTATTTT.

The gene calls are TRBV5-1 and TRBJ2-1, with a tentative D call TRBD1 (5 bases). Germline loops: CDR1 SGHRS, CDR2 YFSETQ. V was trimmed by 0 bases and J by 3 bases, leaving 13 bases between them. The CDR3 has 16 amino acids. In DNA, the CDR3 is TGCGCCAGCAGCTTGGGGGGATCAGGGATCTACAATGAGCAGTTCTTC. Its translation is CASSLGGSGIYNEQFF.

This sequence joins TRBV25-1 and TRBJ2-5; 8 bases align to TRBD2. J was trimmed by 2 bases and V by 7 bases; bases with no gene match: 18. This CDR3 is 18 amino acids long. Germline CDR1 MGHDK, CDR2 SYGVNS. For the CDR3, the DNA is TGTGCCAGCATGTCGGGGATTTTGCGGGGGGCTGGGCAAGAGACCCAGTACTTC. Amino acids: CASMSGILRGAGQETQYF.

This sequence joins TRBV28 and TRBJ1-2; 7 bases line up with TRBD1. The junction had 2 bases not matched to a gene; V was cut back by 2 bases and J by 8 bases. CDR3 length: 12 amino acids. In germline, CDR1 is MDHEN, CDR2 SYDVKM. The CDR3 loop is CASSLEDRGYTF. The CDR3 DNA follows: TGTGCCAGCAGTTTAGAGGACAGGGGCTACACCTTC.

The V call is TRBV27, the J call TRBJ2-1, with D perhaps TRBD2 (7 bases). From germline, CDR1 is MNHEY and CDR2 SMNVEV (reference sequence). Trimming pared 3 bases from V and 7 bases from J, leaving 16 bases between. The CDR3 extends over 15 amino acids. The CDR3 coding sequence is TGTGCCAGCAGTTTGGGGGGGGGCCTGGGGAATGAGCAGTTCTTC. This codes for CASSLGGGLGNEQFF.

The rearrangement uses TRBV5-1 and TRBJ2-2; the D gene is possibly TRBD2 (6 bases). Looked up from germline, CDR1 is SGHRS and CDR2 is YFSETQ. Deletions cut 0 bases from V and 0 bases from J, with 12 bases between. There are 17 residues in the CDR3. The CDR3 DNA reads as TGCGCCAGCAGCTTGGCAACCCTAGCGACGAACACCGGGGAGCTGTTTTTT. Amino acid sequence: CASSLATLATNTGELFF.

This chain links TRBV19 with TRBJ1-5, with 8 bases lining up with TRBD1. CDR1 and CDR2 (germline): LNHDA, SQIVND (reference sequence). V shed 5 bases, J shed 7 bases, and the junction held 7 bases outside the gene matches. The length of the CDR3 is 14 residues. The CDR3 sequence: CASSPDRDGQPQHF. In DNA, the CDR3 is TGTGCCAGTAGTCCGGACAGGGATGGACAGCCCCAGCATTTT.

DNA of the CDR3: TGTGCCAGCAGCACAGGGGGCGCGGATGAAAAACTGTTTTTT. This codes for CASSTGGADEKLFF. The chain has TRBV28 and TRBJ1-4; the match to TRBD1 covers 9 bases. Germline V gene lookup returns CDR1 MDHEN and CDR2 SYDVKM. V gave up 6 bases and J gave up 6 bases; unmatched junction bases: 5. CDR3 length equals 14 residues.

The chain carries TRBV5-4 and TRBJ1-1; possibly TRBD1 for D (5 bases). Trimming stripped 4 bases from V and 0 bases from J, with 13 bases between. The CDR3 has 15 residues. Germline V lookup: CDR1 SGHNT, CDR2 YYREEE (reference sequence). The CDR3 sequence: CASSAPRGMNTEAFF. For the CDR3, the DNA is TGTGCCAGCAGCGCCCCCCGGGGGATGAACACTGAAGCTTTCTTT.

Details on this clone: Different DNA sequences within this sample yield the same CDR3. The DNA for the CDR3 is TGTGCCAGCAGCTTGCAGGGAAGCTATGGCTACACCTTC. It encodes CASSLQGSYGYTF. The rearrangement joins TRBV5-4 to TRBJ1-2, with D possibly matching TRBD1 (5 bases). Between the trimmed V and J ends, which lost 1 base and 4 bases, there was a span of 8 bases. In germline, CDR1 is SGHNT, CDR2 YYREEE (reference sequence). The CDR3 consists of 13 residues.

The chain links TRBV20-1 to TRBJ2-7; tentatively, D is TRBD2 (5 bases). This CDR3 is built from 14 residues. Per germline, CDR1 DFQATT and CDR2 SNEGSKA (reference sequence). V lost 3 bases and J lost 2, with 14 bases in between. CDR3 loop: CSASVDSQPYEQYF. In nucleotides, the CDR3 is TGCAGTGCTAGTGTGGACTCCCAACCCTACGAGCAGTACTTC.

Only a few counts were recorded for this clone. The chain joins TRBV19 to TRBJ1-5, with a tentative D call TRBD1 (6 bases). There are 17 residues in the CDR3. Deletions cut 1 base from V and 2 bases from J, with 15 bases between. Germline V CDR1 and CDR2: LNHDA, SQIVND (reference sequence). This CDR3 is CASSIGFAGAGNQPQHF. In DNA, the CDR3 is TGTGCCAGTAGTATAGGATTTGCGGGGGCCGGCAATCAGCCCCAGCATTTT.

The chain joins TRBV7-2 to TRBJ1-6, with D perhaps matching TRBD1 (5 bases). Trimming cost V 5 bases and J 9 bases, with 11 bases left between them. The CDR3 has 13 amino acids. Germline CDR1 is SGHTA and CDR2 is FQGNSA. The DNA for the CDR3 is TGTGCCAGCAGCGCAGGGTTGGCTTCACCCCTCCACTTT. Protein product: CASSAGLASPLHF. The whole variable domain, filled in from reference TRBV7-2 and TRBJ1-6, reads GAGVSQSPSNKVTEKGKDVELRCDPISGHTALYWYRQSLGQGLEFLIYFQGNSAPDKSGLPSDRFSAERTGGSVSTLTIQRTQQEDSAVYLCASSAGLASPLHFGNGTRLTVT.

The chain has TRBV18 and TRBJ2-3; D is possibly TRBD2 (5 bases). V lost 6 bases, J lost 2 bases, and 15 bases lay in between. The CDR3 is 15 residues long. Germline CDR1 KGHSH, CDR2 LQKENI. For the CDR3, the DNA is TGTGCCAGCTCGCCTGGACTGGAACCCACAGATACGCAGTATTTT. This codes for CASSPGLEPTDTQYF.

V is TRBV4-1 and J is TRBJ2-3, with no clear D. The CDR3 totals 13 residues. Germline V gene lookup returns CDR1 MGHRA and CDR2 YSYEKL. V was clipped by 4 bases and J by 4 bases, with 9 bases between them. This CDR3 is CASSPRGSDTQYF. The CDR3 DNA sequence: TGCGCCAGCAGCCCGAGAGGATCAGATACGCAGTATTTT.